This passage covers 16 T cell receptor beta chains from one sample sequenced in a study of blood T cell repertoires in COVID-19. Measured with immunoSEQ multiplex PCR; TCRdb has only the in-frame clones, and not every one. The sample consists of about 260,000 clones, 86% of them appearing once. Sequencing was done on a sample of peripheral blood. The receptors originated from a man between 25 and 39 years old with active or convalescent COVID-19.

Remarks on this clone: The same CDR3 is also encoded by other DNA sequences in this sample. The gene calls are TRBV19 and TRBJ1-4; D might be TRBD1 (5 bases). V lost 3 bases and J lost 7, with 6 bases in between. CDR1 and CDR2 from the germline V gene are LNHDA and SQIVND (reference sequence). The CDR3 has 12 amino acids. CDR3 DNA sequence: TGTGCCAGTAGTATCGGGGGTGAAAAACTGTTTTTT. Its protein is CASSIGGEKLFF.

The chain uses TRBV29-1 and TRBJ1-2; 12 bases are shared with TRBD1. This CDR3 has 15 residues. Germline trimming cut 1 base from V and 8 bases from J; bases unmatched to any gene: 8. The germline gives CDR1 SQVTM, CDR2 ANQGSEA. The DNA for the CDR3 is TGCAGCGTTGAAGTCCTGGGACAGGGGGCGTGGGGCTACACCTTC. Translated, it gives CSVEVLGQGAWGYTF.

This clone was seen only a few times. This chain joins TRBV6-4 and TRBJ2-3; 10 bases agree with TRBD2. The CDR3 is made up of 15 amino acids. CDR1 is MRHNA and CDR2 is SNTAGT in the germline V gene. V shed 0 bases and J 4 bases; nucleotides not matched to a gene: 1. This chain's CDR3 is CASSDSAGGPDTQYF. The CDR3 nucleotides read TGTGCCAGCAGTGACTCAGCGGGGGGGCCAGATACGCAGTATTTT.

The genes are TRBV7-8 and TRBJ1-4, with 8 bases identical to TRBD1. The CDR3 is made up of 16 amino acids. CDR1 is SGHVS and CDR2 is FQNEAQ in the germline V gene. V gave up 5 bases and J gave up 7 bases; unmatched junction bases: 12. The CDR3 nucleotides read TGTGCCAGCAGCCGGGGGCTACCGGGACAGGCTGAAAAACTGTTTTTT. Its translation: CASSRGLPGQAEKLFF.

The J gene is TRBJ1-3, the V gene TRBV18; TRBD1 might be the D (6 bases). The CDR3 has 16 residues. Germline lookup yields CDR1 KGHSH and CDR2 LQKENI. V was shortened by 3 bases and J by 1 base, with 13 bases between the two germline ends. The CDR3 DNA follows: TGTGCCAGCTCACCTACACCCGGACAGTCTGGAAACACCATATATTTT. It specifies CASSPTPGQSGNTIYF.

The chain recombines TRBV6-5 with TRBJ2-3, with D uncertain. V was shortened by 4 bases and J by 1 base, with 9 bases between the two germline ends. Germline V lookup: CDR1 MNHEY, CDR2 SVGAGI. CDR3 length: 14 amino acids. The CDR3 loop reads CASSFMAGTDTQYF. Written as DNA, the CDR3 is TGTGCCAGCAGTTTTATGGCTGGCACAGATACGCAGTATTTT.

The chain recombines TRBV6-6 with TRBJ1-1; the D gene is possibly TRBD1 (5 bases). Trimming removed 7 bases at V and 11 bases at J, with 23 bases between. CDR3 length: 14 residues. CDR1 MNHNY and CDR2 SVGAGI come from the germline V gene (reference sequence). CDR3 nucleotides: TGTGCCAGCACCCTACCACAGGACCAGGGTCGTGCTTTCTTT. Translated, it gives CASTLPQDQGRAFF.

V usage is TRBV9 and J usage is TRBJ2-1, with TRBD1 identical over 7 bases. CDR1 SGDLS and CDR2 YYNGEE come from the germline V gene. V lost 6 bases to trimming and J lost 2 bases; unmatched junction nucleotides: 2. CDR3 length: 13 amino acids. The CDR3 spells CASKGTAYNEQFF. CDR3 nucleotide sequence: TGTGCCAGCAAGGGGACAGCCTACAATGAGCAGTTCTTC. Complete variable domain (other parts from reference TRBV9 and TRBJ2-1): DSGVTQTPKHLITATGQRVTLRCSPRSGDLSVYWYQQSLDQGLQFLIQYYNGEERAKGNILERFSAQQFPDLHSELNLSSLELGDSALYFCASKGTAYNEQFFGPGTRLTVL.

The V gene is TRBV5-1, the J gene TRBJ2-5; D is possibly TRBD2 (6 bases). V lost 6 bases and J 2 bases, leaving 17 bases between the germline ends. The CDR3 is 15 residues long. Germline-derived CDR1 and CDR2 are SGHRS and YFSETQ. CDR3 coding DNA: TGCGCCAGCAACGCCGGGAGCACCCAGCAAGAGACCCAGTACTTC. This gives the protein CASNAGSTQQETQYF.

J is TRBJ1-3 and V is TRBV6-5; TRBD1 might be the D (6 bases). The V end lost 2 bases, the J end lost 7 bases, and 12 bases lay between the germline ends. The CDR3 length is 14 residues. The germline gives CDR1 MNHEY, CDR2 SVGAGI. In DNA, the CDR3 is TGTGCCAGCAGTTACGGGGGGGCTGTGAACACCATATATTTT. Amino acids: CASSYGGAVNTIYF.

The chain has TRBV11-2 and TRBJ2-1, with D possibly TRBD2 on 6 matching bases. V dropped 6 bases and J dropped 3 bases, with 15 bases sitting between them. The CDR3 extends over 15 amino acids. The V gene's germline CDR1 is SGHAT and CDR2 FQNNGV. CDR3: CASSLSSGRYNEQFF. The CDR3 nucleotides read TGTGCCAGCAGTCTATCCAGCGGGCGCTACAATGAGCAGTTCTTC.

The CDR3 DNA reads as TGTGCCTGGAGTATAGGACAGGGGGTCGGAGGCTACACCTTC. Its protein product is CAWSIGQGVGGYTF. This rearrangement joins TRBV30 to TRBJ1-2; 10 nucleotides agree with TRBD1. Looked up from germline, CDR1 is GTSNPN and CDR2 is SVGIG (reference sequence). This CDR3 has 14 residues. V dropped 2 bases and J dropped 8; count of bases not matched to a gene: 8.

J is TRBJ1-3 and V is TRBV1; no DNA check was done on the table's D call, TRBD1. TRBV1 is recorded as a pseudogene. The CDR3 is 11 residues long. The CDR3 sequence is CASVSGNTIYF. DNA for the CDR3: TGTGCATCAGTCTCTGGAAACACCATATATTTT.

V is TRBV6-4 and J is TRBJ2-7; 15 nucleotides agree with TRBD2. The length of the CDR3 is 18 residues. Germline V gene lookup returns CDR1 MRHNA and CDR2 SNTAGT. With V trimmed by 6 bases and J by 7 bases, 16 bases remained unmatched. CDR3: CASSLRTSGGAPSCEQYF. The CDR3 DNA reads TGTGCCAGCAGCCTGAGGACTAGCGGGGGGGCCCCTTCCTGTGAGCAGTACTTC.

This sequence joins TRBV7-2 and TRBJ2-2; D might be TRBD1 (6 bases). Germline CDR1 and CDR2: SGHTA and FQGNSA. This CDR3 region has 14 residues. Between the trimmed V and J ends, which lost 5 bases and 2 bases, there was a span of 9 bases. The DNA of the CDR3 is TGTGCCAGCAGCGAGGGACAAAACACCGGGGAGCTGTTTTTT. It specifies CASSEGQNTGELFF.

V usage is TRBV12-5 and J usage is TRBJ2-3; a weak D match, TRBD2 (7 bases). The CDR3 contains 18 residues. V lost 5 bases and J 3 bases, leaving 24 bases between the germline ends. The germline gives CDR1 LGHNT, CDR2 FRNRAP. The CDR3 here is CASGRPPLRGRVTDTQYF. The CDR3 DNA follows: TGTGCTAGTGGTAGACCCCCTCTGCGGGGGCGGGTGACAGATACGCAGTATTTT.